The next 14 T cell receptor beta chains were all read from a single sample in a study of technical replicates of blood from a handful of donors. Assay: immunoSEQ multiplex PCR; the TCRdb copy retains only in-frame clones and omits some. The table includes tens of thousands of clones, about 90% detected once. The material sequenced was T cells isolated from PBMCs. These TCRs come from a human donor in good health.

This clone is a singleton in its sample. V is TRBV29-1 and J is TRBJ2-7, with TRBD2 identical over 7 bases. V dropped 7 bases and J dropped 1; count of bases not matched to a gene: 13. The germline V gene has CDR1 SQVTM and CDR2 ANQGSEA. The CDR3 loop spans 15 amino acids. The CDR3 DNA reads TGCAGCGGCGCTTCCGGGACTACATCTTCCTACGAGCAGTACTTC. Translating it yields CSGASGTTSSYEQYF.

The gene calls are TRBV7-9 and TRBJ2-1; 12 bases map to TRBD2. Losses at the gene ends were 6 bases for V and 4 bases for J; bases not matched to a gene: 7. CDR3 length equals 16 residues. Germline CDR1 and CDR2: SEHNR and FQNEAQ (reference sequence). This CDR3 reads CASSYPSGGAYNEQFF. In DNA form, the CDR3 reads TGTGCCAGCAGTTACCCTAGCGGGGGGGCGTACAATGAGCAGTTCTTC. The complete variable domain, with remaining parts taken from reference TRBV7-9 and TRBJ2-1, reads DTGVSQNPRHKITKRGQNVTFRCDPISEHNRLYWYRQTLGQGPEFLTYFQNEAQLEKSRLLSDRFSAERPKGSFSTLEIQRTEQGDSAMYLCASSYPSGGAYNEQFFGPGTRLTVL.

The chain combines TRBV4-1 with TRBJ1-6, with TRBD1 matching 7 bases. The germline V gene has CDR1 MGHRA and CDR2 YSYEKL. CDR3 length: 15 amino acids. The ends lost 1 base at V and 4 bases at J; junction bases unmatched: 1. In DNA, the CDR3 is TGCGCCAGCAGCCAAGGGGGACAGTATAATTCACCCCTCCACTTT. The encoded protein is CASSQGGQYNSPLHF.

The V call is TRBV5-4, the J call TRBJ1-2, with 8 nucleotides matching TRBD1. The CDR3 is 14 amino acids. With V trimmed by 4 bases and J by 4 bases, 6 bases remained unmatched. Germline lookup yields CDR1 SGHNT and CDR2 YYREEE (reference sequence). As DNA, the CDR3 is TGTGCCAGCAGCATGGGACAGGCCCTCTATGGCTACACCTTC. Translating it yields CASSMGQALYGYTF.

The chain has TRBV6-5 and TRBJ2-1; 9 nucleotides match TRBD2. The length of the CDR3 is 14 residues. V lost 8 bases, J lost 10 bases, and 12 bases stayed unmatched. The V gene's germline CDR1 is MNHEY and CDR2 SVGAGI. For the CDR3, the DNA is TGTGCCAGCCGGCCTGGGGGGCTAGCGGGGGAGCAGTTCTTC. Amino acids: CASRPGGLAGEQFF.

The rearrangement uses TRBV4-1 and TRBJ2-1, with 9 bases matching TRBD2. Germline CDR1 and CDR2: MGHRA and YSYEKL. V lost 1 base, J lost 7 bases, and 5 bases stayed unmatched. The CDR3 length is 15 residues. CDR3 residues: CASSQVRLAENEQFF. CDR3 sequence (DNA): TGCGCCAGCAGCCAAGTACGACTAGCGGAAAATGAGCAGTTCTTC.

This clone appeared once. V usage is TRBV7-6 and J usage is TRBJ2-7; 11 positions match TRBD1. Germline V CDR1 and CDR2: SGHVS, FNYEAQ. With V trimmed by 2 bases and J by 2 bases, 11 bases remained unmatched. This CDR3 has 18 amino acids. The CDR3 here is CASSLKRDRGSGPYEQYF. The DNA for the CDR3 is TGTGCCAGCAGCTTAAAAAGGGACAGGGGGAGCGGACCCTACGAGCAGTACTTC.

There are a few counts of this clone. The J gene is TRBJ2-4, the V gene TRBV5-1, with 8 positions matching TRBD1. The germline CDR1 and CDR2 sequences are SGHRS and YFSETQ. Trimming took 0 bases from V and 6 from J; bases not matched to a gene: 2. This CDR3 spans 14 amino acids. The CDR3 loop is CASSLGQGRNIQYF. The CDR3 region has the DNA TGCGCCAGCAGCTTGGGACAGGGGAGAAACATTCAGTACTTC.

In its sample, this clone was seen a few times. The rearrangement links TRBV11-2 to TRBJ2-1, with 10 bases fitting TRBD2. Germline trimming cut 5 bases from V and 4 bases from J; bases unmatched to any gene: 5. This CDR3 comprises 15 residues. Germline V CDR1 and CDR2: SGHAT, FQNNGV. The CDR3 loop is CASSLRTSGYNEQFF. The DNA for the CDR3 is TGTGCCAGCAGCCTTAGGACTAGCGGTTACAATGAGCAGTTCTTC.

This chain's CDR3 is CASSTGGSNEKLFF. The CDR3 bases are TGTGCCAGCAGCACAGGGGGCAGTAATGAAAAACTGTTTTTT. The chain carries TRBV7-7 and TRBJ1-4, with TRBD1 matching 9 bases. From germline, CDR1 is SSHAT and CDR2 FNYEAQ (reference sequence). Unmatched junction bases numbered 2, after V lost 5 bases and J lost 4 bases. The CDR3 runs to 14 residues.

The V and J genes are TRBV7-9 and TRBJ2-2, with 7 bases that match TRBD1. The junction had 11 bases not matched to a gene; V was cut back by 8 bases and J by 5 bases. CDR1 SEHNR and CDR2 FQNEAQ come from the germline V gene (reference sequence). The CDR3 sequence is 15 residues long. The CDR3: CASLLWDSGTGELFF. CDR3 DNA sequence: TGTGCCAGCCTACTATGGGACAGCGGAACCGGGGAGCTGTTTTTT.

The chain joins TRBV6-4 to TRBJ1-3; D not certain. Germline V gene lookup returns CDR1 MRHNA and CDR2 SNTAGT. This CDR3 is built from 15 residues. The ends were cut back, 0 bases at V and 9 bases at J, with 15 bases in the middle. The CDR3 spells CASSDSPSISGTIYF. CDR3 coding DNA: TGTGCCAGCAGTGACTCCCCCAGTATCAGCGGCACCATATATTTT.

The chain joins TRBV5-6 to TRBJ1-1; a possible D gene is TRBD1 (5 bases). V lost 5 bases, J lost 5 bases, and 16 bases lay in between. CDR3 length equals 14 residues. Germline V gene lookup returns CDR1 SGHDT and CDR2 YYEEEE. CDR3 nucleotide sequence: TGTGCCAGCAGATCCACCAGGGTTGGTACTGAAGCTTTCTTT. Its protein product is CASRSTRVGTEAFF.

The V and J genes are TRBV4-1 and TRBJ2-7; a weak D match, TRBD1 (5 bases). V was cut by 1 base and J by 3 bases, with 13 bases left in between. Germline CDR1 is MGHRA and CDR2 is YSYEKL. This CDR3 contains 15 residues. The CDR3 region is CASSQVETAYYEQYF. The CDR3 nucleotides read TGCGCCAGCAGCCAAGTGGAGACAGCGTACTACGAGCAGTACTTC.